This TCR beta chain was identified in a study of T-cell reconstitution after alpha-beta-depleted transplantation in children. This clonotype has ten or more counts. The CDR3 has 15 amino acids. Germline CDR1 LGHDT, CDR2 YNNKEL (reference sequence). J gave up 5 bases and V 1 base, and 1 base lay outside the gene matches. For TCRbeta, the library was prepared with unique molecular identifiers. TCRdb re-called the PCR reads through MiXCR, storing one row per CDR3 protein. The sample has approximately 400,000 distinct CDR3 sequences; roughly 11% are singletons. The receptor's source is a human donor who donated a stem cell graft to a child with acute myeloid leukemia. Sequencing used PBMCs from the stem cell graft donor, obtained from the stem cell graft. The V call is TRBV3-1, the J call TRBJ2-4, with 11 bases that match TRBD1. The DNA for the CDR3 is TGTGCCAGCAGCCAAGGGACAGGGGGCGAAAACATTCAGTACTTC. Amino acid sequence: CASSQGTGGENIQYF.